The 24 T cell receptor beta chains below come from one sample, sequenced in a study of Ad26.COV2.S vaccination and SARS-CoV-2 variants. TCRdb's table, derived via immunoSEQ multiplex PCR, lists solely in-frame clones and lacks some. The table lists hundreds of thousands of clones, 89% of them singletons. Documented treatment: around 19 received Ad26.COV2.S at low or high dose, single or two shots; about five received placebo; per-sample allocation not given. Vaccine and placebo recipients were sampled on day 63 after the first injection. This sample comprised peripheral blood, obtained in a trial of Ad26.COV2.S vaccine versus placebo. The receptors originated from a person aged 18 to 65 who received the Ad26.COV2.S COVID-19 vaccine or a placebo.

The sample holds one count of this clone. The CDR3 DNA reads TGTGCCAGCACCACACAGGCCGGGGCCAACGTCCTGACTTTC. Amino acids: CASTTQAGANVLTF. The chain is built from TRBV9 and TRBJ2-6; D may be TRBD1 (5 bases). Trimming removed 6 bases from V and 4 bases from J, with 11 bases in between. The CDR3 runs 14 residues. From germline, CDR1 is SGDLS and CDR2 YYNGEE.

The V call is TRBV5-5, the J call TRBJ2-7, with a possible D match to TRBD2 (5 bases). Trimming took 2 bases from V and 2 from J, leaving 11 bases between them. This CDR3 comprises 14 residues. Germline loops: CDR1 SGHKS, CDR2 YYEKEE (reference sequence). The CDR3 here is CASSLSGGPYEQYV. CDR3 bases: TGTGCCAGCAGCTTAAGCGGCGGACCCTACGAGCAGTACGTC.

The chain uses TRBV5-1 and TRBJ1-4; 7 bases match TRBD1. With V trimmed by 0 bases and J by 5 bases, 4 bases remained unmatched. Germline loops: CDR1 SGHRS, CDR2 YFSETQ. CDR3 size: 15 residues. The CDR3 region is CASSLAGQPNEKLFF. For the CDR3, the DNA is TGCGCCAGCAGCTTGGCGGGACAGCCGAATGAAAAACTGTTTTTT.

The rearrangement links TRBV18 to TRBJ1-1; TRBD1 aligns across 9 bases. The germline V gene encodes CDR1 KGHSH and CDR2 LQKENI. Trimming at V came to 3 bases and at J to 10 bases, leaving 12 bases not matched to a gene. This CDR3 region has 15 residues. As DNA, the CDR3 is TGTGCCAGCTCACCGCAACCGGATACAGGGGGCCTAGCTTTCTTT. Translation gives CASSPQPDTGGLAFF.

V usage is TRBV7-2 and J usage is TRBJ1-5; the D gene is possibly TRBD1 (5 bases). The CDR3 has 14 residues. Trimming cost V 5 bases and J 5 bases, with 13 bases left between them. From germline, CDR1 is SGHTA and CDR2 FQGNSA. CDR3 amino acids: CASSPVRVDQPQHF. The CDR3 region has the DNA TGTGCCAGCAGCCCCGTCAGGGTGGATCAGCCCCAGCATTTT.

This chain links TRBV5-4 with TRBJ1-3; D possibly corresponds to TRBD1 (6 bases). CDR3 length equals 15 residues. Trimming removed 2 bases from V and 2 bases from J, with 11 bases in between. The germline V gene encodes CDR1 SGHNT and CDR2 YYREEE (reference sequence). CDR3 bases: TGTGCCAGCAGCTTAGAGGCAGGGGCTGGAAACACCATATATTTT. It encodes CASSLEAGAGNTIYF.

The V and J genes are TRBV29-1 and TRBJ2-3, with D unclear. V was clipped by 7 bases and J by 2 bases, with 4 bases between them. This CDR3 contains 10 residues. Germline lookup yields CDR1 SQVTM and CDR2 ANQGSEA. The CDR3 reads CSGITDTQYF. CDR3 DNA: TGCAGCGGTATCACAGATACGCAGTATTTT.

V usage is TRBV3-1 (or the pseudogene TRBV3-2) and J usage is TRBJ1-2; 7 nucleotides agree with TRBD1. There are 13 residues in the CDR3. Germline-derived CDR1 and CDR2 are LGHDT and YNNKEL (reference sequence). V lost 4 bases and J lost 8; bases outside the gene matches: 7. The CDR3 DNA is TGTGCCAGCAGCCCGGCCCACAGGGGAGGCTACACCTTC. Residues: CASSPAHRGGYTF.

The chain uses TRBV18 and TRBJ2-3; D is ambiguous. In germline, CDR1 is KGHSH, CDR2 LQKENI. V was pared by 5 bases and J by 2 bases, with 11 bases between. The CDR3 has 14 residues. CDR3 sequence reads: CASSNDRFTDTQYF. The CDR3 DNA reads TGTGCCAGCTCAAACGACCGATTCACAGATACGCAGTATTTT.

As DNA, the CDR3 is TGTGCCATCAGTGACGGAACTCGAATGAACACTGAAGCTTTCTTT. Protein sequence: CAISDGTRMNTEAFF. The rearrangement links TRBV10-3 to TRBJ1-1, with D unclear. The CDR3 consists of 15 residues. The germline gives CDR1 ENHRY, CDR2 SYGVKD. Trimming cost V 3 bases and J 0 bases, with 11 bases left between them.

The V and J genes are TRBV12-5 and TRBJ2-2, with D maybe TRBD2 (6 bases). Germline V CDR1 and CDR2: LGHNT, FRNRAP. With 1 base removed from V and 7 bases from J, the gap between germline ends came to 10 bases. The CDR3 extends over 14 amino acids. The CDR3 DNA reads TGTGCTAGTGGTTTGGGGGGGGATGGCGGGGAGCTGTTTTTT. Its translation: CASGLGGDGGELFF.

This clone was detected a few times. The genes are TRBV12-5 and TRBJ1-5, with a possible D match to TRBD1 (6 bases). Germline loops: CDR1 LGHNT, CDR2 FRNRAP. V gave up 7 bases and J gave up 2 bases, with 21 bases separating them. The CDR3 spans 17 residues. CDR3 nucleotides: TGTGCTAGTGACCAGCCCCGCACAGGGCGTTGCAATCAGCCCCAGCATTTT. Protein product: CASDQPRTGRCNQPQHF.

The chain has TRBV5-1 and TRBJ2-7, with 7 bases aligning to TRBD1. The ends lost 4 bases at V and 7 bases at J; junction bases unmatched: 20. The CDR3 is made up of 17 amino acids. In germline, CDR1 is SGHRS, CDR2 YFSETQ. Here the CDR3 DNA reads TGCGCCAGCAGCGTCCGTCCCAGGGGGAATGGTGCCCAGGAGCAGTACTTC. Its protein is CASSVRPRGNGAQEQYF.

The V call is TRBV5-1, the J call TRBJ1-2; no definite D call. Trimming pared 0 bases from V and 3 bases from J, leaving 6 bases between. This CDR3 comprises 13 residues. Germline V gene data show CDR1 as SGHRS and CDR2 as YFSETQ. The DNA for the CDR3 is TGCGCCAGCAGCTTGGACAACGACTATGGCTACACCTTC. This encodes CASSLDNDYGYTF.

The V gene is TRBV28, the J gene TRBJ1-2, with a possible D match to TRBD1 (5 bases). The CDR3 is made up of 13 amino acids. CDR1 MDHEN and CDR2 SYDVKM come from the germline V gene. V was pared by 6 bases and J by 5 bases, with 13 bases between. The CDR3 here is CASSSDSGYGYTF. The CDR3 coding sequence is TGTGCCAGCAGCTCCGACAGCGGGTATGGCTACACCTTC.

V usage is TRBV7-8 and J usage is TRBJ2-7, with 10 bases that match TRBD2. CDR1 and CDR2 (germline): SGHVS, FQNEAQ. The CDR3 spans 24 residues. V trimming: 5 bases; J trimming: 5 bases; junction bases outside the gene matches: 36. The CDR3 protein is CASSLPRTSLLAGARIGRWDEQYF. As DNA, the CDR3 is TGTGCCAGCAGCCTGCCAAGGACTAGTCTCCTAGCGGGGGCCAGGATAGGACGATGGGACGAGCAGTACTTC. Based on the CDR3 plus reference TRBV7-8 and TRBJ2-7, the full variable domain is GAGVSQSPRYKVAKRGQDVALRCDPISGHVSLFWYQQALGQGPEFLTYFQNEAQLDKSGLPSDRFFAERPEGSVSTLKIQRTQQEDSAVYLCASSLPRTSLLAGARIGRWDEQYFGPGTRLTVT.

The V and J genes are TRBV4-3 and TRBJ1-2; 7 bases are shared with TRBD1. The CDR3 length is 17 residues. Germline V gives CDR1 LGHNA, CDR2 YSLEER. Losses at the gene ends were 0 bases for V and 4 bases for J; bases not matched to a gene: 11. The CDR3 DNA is TGCGCCAGCAGCCAAGATCTTCGGGCAGGGGGTATCTATGGCTACACCTTC. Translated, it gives CASSQDLRAGGIYGYTF.

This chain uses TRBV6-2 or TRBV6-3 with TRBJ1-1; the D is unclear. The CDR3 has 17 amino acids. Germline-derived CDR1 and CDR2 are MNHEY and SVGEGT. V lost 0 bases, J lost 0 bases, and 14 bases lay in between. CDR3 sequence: CASSYSPGRSVNTEAFF. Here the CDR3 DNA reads TGTGCCAGCAGTTACTCTCCTGGGAGGTCCGTGAACACTGAAGCTTTCTTT.

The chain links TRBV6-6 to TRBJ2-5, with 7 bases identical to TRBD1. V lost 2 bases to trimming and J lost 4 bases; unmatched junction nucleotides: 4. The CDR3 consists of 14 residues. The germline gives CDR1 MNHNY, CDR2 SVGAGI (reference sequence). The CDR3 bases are TGTGCCAGCAGTTACGAAGCAGGGGGAGAGACCCAGTACTTC. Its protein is CASSYEAGGETQYF.

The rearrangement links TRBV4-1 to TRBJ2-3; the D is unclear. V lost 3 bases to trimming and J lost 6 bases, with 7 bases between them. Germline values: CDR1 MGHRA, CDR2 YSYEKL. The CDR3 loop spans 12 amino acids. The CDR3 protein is CASSHPLDTQYF. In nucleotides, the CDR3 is TGCGCCAGCAGCCACCCATTGGATACGCAGTATTTT.

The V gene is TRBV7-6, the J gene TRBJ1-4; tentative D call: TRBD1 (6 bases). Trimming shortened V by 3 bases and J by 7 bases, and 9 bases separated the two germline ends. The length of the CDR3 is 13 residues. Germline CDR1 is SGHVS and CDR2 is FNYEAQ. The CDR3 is CASSFNRVEKLFF. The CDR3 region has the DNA TGTGCCAGCAGCTTCAACAGGGTTGAAAAACTGTTTTTT.

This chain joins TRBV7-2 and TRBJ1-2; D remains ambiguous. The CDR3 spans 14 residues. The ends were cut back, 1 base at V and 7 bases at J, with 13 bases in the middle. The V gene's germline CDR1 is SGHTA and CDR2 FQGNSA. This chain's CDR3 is CASSLGQAFGGYTF. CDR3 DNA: TGTGCCAGCAGCTTAGGTCAGGCTTTTGGTGGCTACACCTTC.

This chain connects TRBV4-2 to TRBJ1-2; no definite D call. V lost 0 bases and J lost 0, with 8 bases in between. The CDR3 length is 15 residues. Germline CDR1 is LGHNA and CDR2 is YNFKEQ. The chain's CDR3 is CASSQDKGSNYGYTF. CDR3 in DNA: TGTGCCAGCAGCCAAGACAAGGGCTCTAACTATGGCTACACCTTC.

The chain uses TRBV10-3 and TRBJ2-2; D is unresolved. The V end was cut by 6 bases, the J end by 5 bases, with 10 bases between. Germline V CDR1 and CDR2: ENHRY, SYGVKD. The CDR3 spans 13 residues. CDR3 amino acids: CAIRDGPTGELFF. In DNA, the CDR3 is TGTGCCATCAGGGACGGACCGACCGGGGAGCTGTTTTTT.